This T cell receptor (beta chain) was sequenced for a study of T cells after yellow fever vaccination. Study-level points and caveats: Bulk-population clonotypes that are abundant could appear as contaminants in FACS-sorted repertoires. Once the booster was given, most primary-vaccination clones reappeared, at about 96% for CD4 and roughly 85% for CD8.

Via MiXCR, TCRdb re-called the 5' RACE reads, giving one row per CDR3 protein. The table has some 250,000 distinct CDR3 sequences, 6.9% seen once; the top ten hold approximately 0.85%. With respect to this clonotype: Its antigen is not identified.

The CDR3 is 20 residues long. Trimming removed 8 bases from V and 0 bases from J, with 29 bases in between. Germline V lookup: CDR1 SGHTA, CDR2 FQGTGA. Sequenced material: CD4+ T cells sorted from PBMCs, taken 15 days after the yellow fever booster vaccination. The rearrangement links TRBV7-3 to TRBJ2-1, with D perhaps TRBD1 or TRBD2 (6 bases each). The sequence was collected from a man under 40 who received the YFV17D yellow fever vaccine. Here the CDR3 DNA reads TGTGCCAGCGTAGGAAGGAGGACAGCACGGGGGAGTAGCTCCTACAATGAGCAGTTCTTC. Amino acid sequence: CASVGRRTARGSSSYNEQFF.